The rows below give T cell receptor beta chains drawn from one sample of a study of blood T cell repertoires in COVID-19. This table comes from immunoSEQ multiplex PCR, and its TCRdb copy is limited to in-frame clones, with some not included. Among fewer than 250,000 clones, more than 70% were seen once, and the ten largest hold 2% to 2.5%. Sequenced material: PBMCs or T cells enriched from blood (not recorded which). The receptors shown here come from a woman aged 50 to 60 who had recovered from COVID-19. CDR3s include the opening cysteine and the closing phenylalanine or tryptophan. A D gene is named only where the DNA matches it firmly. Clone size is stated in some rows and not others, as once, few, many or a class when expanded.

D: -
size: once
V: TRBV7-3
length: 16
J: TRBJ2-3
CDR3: CASSLMGGASTDTQYF
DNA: TGTGCCAGCAGCTTAATGGGCGGGGCAAGCACAGATACGCAGTATTTT

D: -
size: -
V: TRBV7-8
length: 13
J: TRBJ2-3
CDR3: CASSLLSTDTQYF
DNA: TGTGCCAGCAGCTTGTTAAGCACAGATACGCAGTATTTT

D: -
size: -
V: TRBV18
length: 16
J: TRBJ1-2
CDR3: CASSQSQGTEKYGYTF
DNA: TGTGCCAGCTCACAGTCGCAGGGGACGGAAAAGTATGGCTACACCTTC

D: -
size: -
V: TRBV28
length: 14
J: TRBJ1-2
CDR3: CASSLRGIMYGYTF
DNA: TGTGCCAGCAGTTTGAGGGGGATCATGTATGGCTACACCTTC

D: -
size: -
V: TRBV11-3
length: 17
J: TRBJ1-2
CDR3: CASSPQGVAPFNYGYTF
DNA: TGTGCCAGCAGCCCCCAAGGGGTAGCACCCTTCAACTATGGCTACACCTTC

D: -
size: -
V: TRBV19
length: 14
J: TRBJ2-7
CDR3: CASKGQGTLYEQYF
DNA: TGTGCCAGTAAAGGACAAGGGACTCTCTACGAGCAGTACTTC

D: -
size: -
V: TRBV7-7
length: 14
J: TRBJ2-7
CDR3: CASSPAGGDSSKYF
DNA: TGTGCTAGCAGCCCAGCCGGGGGGGACAGCTCAAAGTACTTC

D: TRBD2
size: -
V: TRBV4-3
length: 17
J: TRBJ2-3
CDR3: CASSQDRAGEISDTQYF
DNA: TGCGCCAGCAGCCAAGATCGGGCGGGAGAGATTAGCGATACGCAGTATTTT

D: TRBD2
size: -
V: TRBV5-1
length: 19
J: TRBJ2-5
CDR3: CASSWPRPSSGGSQETQYF
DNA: TGCGCCAGCAGCTGGCCCCGCCCGTCTAGCGGGGGATCACAAGAGACCCAGTACTTC

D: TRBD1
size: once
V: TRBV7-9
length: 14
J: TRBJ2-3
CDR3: CASSSAGGADTQYF
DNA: TGTGCCAGCAGCTCCGCAGGGGGCGCAGATACGCAGTATTTT

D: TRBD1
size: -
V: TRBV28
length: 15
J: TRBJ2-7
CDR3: CASRKSGTGSFEQYF
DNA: TGTGCCAGCAGAAAATCCGGGACAGGGAGCTTCGAGCAGTACTTC

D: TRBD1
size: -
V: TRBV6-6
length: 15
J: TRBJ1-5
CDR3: CASSPLGTGAKPQHF
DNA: TGTGCCAGCAGTCCCCTCGGGACAGGGGCAAAGCCCCAGCATTTT

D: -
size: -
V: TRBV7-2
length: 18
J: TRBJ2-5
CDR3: CASSLASWNSHLGETQYF
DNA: TGTGCCAGCAGCTTAGCTTCTTGGAACAGCCACTTAGGAGAGACCCAGTACTTC

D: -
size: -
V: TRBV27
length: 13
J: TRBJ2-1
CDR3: CASTPHPDNEQFF
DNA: TGTGCCAGCACCCCTCATCCAGATAATGAGCAGTTCTTC

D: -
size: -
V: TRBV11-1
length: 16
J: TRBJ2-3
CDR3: CASSQMPPRVADTQYF
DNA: TGTGCCAGCAGCCAGATGCCTCCGCGGGTTGCAGATACGCAGTATTTT

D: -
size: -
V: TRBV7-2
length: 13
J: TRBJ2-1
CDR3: CASSLANRDKQFF
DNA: TGTGCCAGCAGCTTGGCCAACCGGGACAAGCAGTTCTTC

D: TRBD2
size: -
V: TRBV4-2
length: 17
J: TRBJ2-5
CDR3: CASSQDIWRGGQETQYF
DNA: TGTGCCAGCAGCCAAGATATATGGCGGGGGGGACAGGAGACCCAGTACTTC

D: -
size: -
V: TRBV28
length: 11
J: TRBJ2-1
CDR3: CASHRGGEQFF
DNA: TGTGCCAGCCATAGAGGTGGTGAGCAGTTCTTC

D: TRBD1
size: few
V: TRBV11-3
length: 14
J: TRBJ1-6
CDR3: CASGTGGRRSPLHF
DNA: TGTGCCAGCGGGACAGGGGGACGTCGGTCACCCCTCCACTTT

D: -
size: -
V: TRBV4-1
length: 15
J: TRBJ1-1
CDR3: CASSQDGHLNTEAFF
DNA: TGCGCCAGCAGCCAAGATGGACACCTGAACACTGAAGCTTTCTTT

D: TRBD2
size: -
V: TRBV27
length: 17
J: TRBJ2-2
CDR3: CASSSGLAGGFVGELFF
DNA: TGTGCCAGCAGTTCCGGACTAGCGGGGGGTTTTGTCGGGGAGCTGTTTTTT

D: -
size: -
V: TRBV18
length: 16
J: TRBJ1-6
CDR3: CASSPMDRFDNSPLHF
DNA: TGTGCCAGCTCACCAATGGACAGATTCGATAATTCACCCCTCCACTTT

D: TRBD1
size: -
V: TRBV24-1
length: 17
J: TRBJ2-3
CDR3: CATSARRRTGLTDTQYF
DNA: TGTGCCACCAGTGCCCGACGACGGACAGGGCTCACAGATACGCAGTATTTT

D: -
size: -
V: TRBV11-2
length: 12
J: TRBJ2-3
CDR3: CASSRATDTQYF
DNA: TGTGCCAGCAGCCGCGCGACAGATACGCAGTATTTT

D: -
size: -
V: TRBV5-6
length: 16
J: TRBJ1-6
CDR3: CASREMTGRYNSPLHF
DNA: TGTGCCAGCAGAGAAATGACAGGAAGATATAATTCACCCCTCCACTTT

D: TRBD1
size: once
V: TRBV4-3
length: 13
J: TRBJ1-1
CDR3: CASSLGTGGEAFF
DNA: TGCGCCAGCAGCCTCGGAACAGGGGGCGAAGCTTTCTTT

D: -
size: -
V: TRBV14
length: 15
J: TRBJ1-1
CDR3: CASSQTMTGAIEAFF
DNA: TGTGCCAGCAGCCAGACTATGACAGGAGCGATTGAAGCTTTCTTT

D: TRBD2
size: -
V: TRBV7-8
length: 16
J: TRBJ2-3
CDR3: CASSPRLAGYTDTQYF
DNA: TGTGCCAGCAGCCCTCGACTAGCGGGATACACAGATACGCAGTATTTT

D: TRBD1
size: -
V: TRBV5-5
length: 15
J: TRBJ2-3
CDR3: CASSETGQYTDTQYF
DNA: TGTGCCAGCAGCGAGACGGGACAGTACACAGATACGCAGTATTTT

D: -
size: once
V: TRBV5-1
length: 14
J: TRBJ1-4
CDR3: CASSQAKEGEKLFF
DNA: TGCGCCAGCAGCCAGGCCAAGGAAGGTGAAAAACTGTTTTTT

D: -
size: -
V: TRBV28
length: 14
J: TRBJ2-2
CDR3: CASNWSGNTGELFF
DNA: TGTGCCAGCAATTGGTCAGGGAACACCGGGGAGCTGTTTTTT

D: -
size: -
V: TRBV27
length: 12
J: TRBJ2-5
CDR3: CASGTRQETQYF
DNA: TGTGCCAGCGGTACCAGGCAAGAGACCCAGTACTTC

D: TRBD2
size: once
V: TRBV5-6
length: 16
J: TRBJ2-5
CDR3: CASSQLAGAHQETQYF
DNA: TGTGCCAGCAGCCAGTTAGCGGGGGCTCACCAAGAGACCCAGTACTTC

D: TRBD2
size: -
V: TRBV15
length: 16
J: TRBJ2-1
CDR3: CATSRGLAISYNEQFF
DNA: TGTGCCACCAGCAGAGGACTAGCGATCTCCTACAATGAGCAGTTCTTC

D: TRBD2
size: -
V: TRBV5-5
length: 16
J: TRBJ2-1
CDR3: CASSSPGLAGYNEQFF
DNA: TGTGCCAGCAGCTCCCCCGGACTAGCGGGTTACAATGAGCAGTTCTTC

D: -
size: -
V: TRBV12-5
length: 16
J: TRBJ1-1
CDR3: CASGSERTAMNTEAFF
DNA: TGTGCTAGTGGTTCCGAACGGACAGCCATGAACACTGAAGCTTTCTTT

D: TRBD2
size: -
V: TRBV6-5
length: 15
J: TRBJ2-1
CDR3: CATRGGSGRKNEQFF
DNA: TGTGCCACCCGGGGGGGTAGCGGGAGAAAGAATGAGCAGTTCTTC

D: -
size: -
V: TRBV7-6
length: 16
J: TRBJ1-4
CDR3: CASSRSTRAKNEKLFF
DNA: TGTGCCAGCAGCCGCTCCACCAGGGCGAAGAATGAAAAACTGTTTTTT

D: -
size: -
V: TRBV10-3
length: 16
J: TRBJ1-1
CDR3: CAISEFGQPRGTEAFF
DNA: TGTGCCATCAGTGAGTTCGGACAGCCAAGGGGCACTGAAGCTTTCTTT

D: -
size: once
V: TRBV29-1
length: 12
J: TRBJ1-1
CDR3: CSVELELTEAFF
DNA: TGCAGCGTTGAATTGGAGCTCACTGAAGCTTTCTTT

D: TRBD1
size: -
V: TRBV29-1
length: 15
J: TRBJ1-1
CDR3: CSLPNPGGMNTEAFF
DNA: TGCAGCTTACCTAATCCAGGGGGGATGAACACTGAAGCTTTCTTT

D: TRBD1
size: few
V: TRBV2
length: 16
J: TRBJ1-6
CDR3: CASTLTGGVLNSPLHF
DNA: TGTGCCAGCACCCTTACAGGGGGAGTTCTAAATTCACCCCTCCACTTT

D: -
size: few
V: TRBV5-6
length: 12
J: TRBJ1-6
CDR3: CASSTYNSPLHF
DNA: TGTGCCAGCAGCACTTATAATTCACCCCTCCACTTT

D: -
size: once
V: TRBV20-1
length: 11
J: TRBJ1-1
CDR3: CSALRGSEAFF
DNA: TGCAGTGCTCTCCGAGGGAGTGAAGCTTTCTTT

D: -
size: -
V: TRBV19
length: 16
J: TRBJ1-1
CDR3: CASSVGGGRFNTEAFF
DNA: TGTGCCAGTAGTGTTGGGGGGGGCAGGTTTAACACTGAAGCTTTCTTT

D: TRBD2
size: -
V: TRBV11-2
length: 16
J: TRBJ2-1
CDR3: CASRGLAGETYNEQFF
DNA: TGTGCCAGCAGGGGGCTAGCGGGAGAGACCTACAATGAGCAGTTCTTC

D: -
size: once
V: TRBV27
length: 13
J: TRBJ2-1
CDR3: CASSLSLAREQFF
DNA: TGTGCCAGCAGTTTAAGTCTAGCCCGAGAGCAGTTCTTC

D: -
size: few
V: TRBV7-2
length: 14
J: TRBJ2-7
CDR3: CASSPGGTPHEQYF
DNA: TGTGCCAGCAGCCCTGGGGGGACCCCCCACGAGCAGTACTTC

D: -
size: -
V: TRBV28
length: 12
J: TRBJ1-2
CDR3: CASSLGSYGYTF
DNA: TGTGCCAGCAGTTTAGGCAGCTATGGCTACACCTTC

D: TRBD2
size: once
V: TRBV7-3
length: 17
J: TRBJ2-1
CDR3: CASSQGLAGGIGNEQFF
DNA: TGTGCCAGCAGCCAAGGACTAGCGGGGGGAATTGGGAATGAGCAGTTCTTC

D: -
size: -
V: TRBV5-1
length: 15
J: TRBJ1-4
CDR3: CASSLEGWANEKLFF
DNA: TGCGCCAGCAGCTTGGAGGGGTGGGCTAATGAAAAACTGTTTTTT

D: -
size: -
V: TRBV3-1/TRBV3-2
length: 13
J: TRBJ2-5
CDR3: CASSQGARETQYF
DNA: TGTGCCAGCAGCCAAGGGGCACGGGAGACCCAGTACTTC

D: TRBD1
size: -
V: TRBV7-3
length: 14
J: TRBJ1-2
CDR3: CASSLGDSIGGYTF
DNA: TGTGCCAGCAGCTTAGGGGACAGTATCGGTGGCTACACCTTC

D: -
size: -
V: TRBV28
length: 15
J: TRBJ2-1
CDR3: CASSVGVGSYNEQFF
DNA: TGTGCCAGCAGTGTGGGAGTGGGGTCCTACAATGAGCAGTTCTTC